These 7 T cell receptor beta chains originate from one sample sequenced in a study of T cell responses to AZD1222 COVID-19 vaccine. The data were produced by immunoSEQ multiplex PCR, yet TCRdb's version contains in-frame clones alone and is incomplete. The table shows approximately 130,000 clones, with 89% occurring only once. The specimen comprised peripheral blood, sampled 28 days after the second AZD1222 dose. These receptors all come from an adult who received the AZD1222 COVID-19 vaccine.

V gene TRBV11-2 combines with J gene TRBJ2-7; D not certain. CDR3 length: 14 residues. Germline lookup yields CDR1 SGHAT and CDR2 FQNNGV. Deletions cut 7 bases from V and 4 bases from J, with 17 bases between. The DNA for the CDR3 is TGTGCCAGCACCTCTACCGTTGGGTTGTACGAGCAGTACTTC. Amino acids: CASTSTVGLYEQYF.

CDR3 bases: TGCGCCAGCAGCTTGGCCAGAGGGGAAGAGACCCAGTACTTC. It specifies CASSLARGEETQYF. The chain employs TRBV5-1 and TRBJ2-5; D tentatively fits TRBD1 or TRBD2 (5 bases each). This CDR3 contains 14 residues. V was clipped by 0 bases and J by 3 bases, with 9 bases between them. Germline CDR1 is SGHRS and CDR2 is YFSETQ.

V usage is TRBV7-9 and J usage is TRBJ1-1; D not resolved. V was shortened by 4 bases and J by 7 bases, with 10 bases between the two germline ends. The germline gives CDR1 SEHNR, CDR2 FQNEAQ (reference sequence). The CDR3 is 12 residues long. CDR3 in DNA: TGTGCCAGCAGCTCACGCAGAGATGAAGCTTTCTTT. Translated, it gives CASSSRRDEAFF. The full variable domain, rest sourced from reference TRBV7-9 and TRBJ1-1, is DTGVSQNPRHKITKRGQNVTFRCDPISEHNRLYWYRQTLGQGPEFLTYFQNEAQLEKSRLLSDRFSAERPKGSFSTLEIQRTEQGDSAMYLCASSSRRDEAFFGQGTRLTVV.

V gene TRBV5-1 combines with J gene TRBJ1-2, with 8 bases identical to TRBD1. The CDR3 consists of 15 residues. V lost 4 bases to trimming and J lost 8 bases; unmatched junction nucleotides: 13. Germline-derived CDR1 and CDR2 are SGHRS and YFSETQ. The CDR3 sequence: CASSLRTGRQDGYTF. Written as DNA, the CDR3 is TGCGCCAGCAGCCTTCGGACAGGGAGACAAGACGGCTACACCTTC.

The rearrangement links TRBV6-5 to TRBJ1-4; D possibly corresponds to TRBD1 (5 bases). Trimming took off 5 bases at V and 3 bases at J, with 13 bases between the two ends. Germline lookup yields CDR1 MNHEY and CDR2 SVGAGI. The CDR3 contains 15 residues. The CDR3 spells CASSTAVGANEKLFF. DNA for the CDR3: TGTGCCAGCAGTACCGCCGTGGGGGCTAATGAAAAACTGTTTTTT.

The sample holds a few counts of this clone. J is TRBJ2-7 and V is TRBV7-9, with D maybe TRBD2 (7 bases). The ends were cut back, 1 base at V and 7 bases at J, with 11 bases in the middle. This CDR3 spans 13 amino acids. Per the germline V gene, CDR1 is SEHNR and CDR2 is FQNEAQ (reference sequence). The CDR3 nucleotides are TGTGCCAGCAGCTTAGAAGGGGGGGCAGAGCAGTACTTC. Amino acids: CASSLEGGAEQYF.

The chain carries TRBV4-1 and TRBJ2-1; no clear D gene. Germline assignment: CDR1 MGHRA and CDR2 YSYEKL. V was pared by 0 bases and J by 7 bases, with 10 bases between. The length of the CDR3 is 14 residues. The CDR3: CASSQERTTNEQFF. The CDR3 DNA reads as TGCGCCAGCAGCCAAGAAAGGACCACAAATGAGCAGTTCTTC.